This TCR beta chain came from a study of neurological immune-mediated disorders. Synthesis of cDNA was performed by 5'RACE using 10-nucleotide random UMIs. TCRdb recomputed calls from the 5' RACE reads with MiXCR, one row per CDR3 protein. This sample has around 64,000 distinct CDR3 sequences; 2.5% to 4% occur once, and the top ten carry around 5.2%. This clonotype has a count of ten or more. Germline V gene data show CDR1 as KGHDR and CDR2 as SFDVKD. The CDR3 covers 15 residues. Trimming removed 3 bases from V and 2 bases from J; junction bases left unmatched: 4. V usage is TRBV24-1 and J usage is TRBJ2-3, with 7 bases matching TRBD1. The source is a woman aged 45-60 years with multiple sclerosis. Sequencing was performed on PBMCs. The DNA for the CDR3 is TGTGCCACCAGTGATCCGGGACAGATCACAGATACGCAGTATTTT. Translating gives CATSDPGQITDTQYF.